The 14 T cell receptor beta chains listed next were all sequenced from one sample in a study of T cells in women clearing cervical HPV infection. Clones were read by immunoSEQ multiplex PCR, and TCRdb kept only the in-frame ones, dropping some. Recorded here are about 33,000 clones; the top ten clones represent around 4%. Source material: blood buffy coat. Receptors originate from a woman between 18 and 70 years old with a cervical HPV16 infection that either progressed to CIN3+ or cleared (not recorded which).

Details on this clone: The read finishes 3 residues shy of the CDR3 end, and the germline J gene is used to complete it. The chain joins TRBV6-1 to TRBJ1-3; TRBD1 is a possible D gene (5 bases). The germline CDR1 and CDR2 sequences are MNHNS and SASEGT. This CDR3 has 14 amino acids. The CDR3 here is CASSDYGQGSTIYF. The covered CDR3 bases are TGTGCCAGCAGTGATTACGGTCAGGGATCAACC.

A remark on this clone: The sequence runs out 3 residues before the end of the CDR3; the remainder is reconstructed from the germline J gene. The J gene is TRBJ2-1, the V gene TRBV6-2 or TRBV6-3; 7 positions agree with TRBD2. V shed 2 bases, J shed 6 bases, and the junction held 4 bases outside the gene matches. Germline CDR1 reads MNHEY; CDR2 reads SVGEGT. CDR3 length: 14 amino acids. Incomplete CDR3 DNA: TGTGCCAGCAGTTACCAGCTAGCGGCCAATGAG. It translates to CASSYQLAANE. The full-length CDR3 reads as CASSYQLAANEQFF.

Of note for this clone: The sequence runs out 3 residues before the end of the CDR3; the remainder is reconstructed from the germline J gene. The rearrangement uses TRBV7-2 and TRBJ2-3; no firm D call. Germline V lookup: CDR1 SGHTA, CDR2 FQGNSA. Trimming took 2 bases from V and 4 from J, leaving 4 bases between them. The CDR3 loop spans 12 amino acids. The DNA read from the CDR3 is TGTGCCAGCAGCTTATTCGCAGATACG. This encodes CASSLFADT. The complete CDR3 protein is CASSLFADTQYF.

Points on this clone: With the read ending 3 residues before the CDR3 end, the germline J gene is used to fill in that end. The rearrangement uses TRBV20-1 and TRBJ1-4; 10 bases are a match to TRBD1. This CDR3 region has 14 residues. Germline-derived CDR1 and CDR2 are DFQATT and SNEGSKA (reference sequence). The V gene end was trimmed by 8 bases and the J gene end by 8 bases; junction bases not matched to a gene: 11. CDR3 sequence: CSTSGTGVEEKLFF. Incomplete CDR3 DNA: TGCAGTACCTCCGGGACAGGGGTGGAGGAAAAA.

On this clone: The CDR3 end lies 3 residues beyond the end of the read and is filled in from the germline J gene. The V call is TRBV5-1, the J call TRBJ2-7; the match to TRBD1 covers 9 bases. Trimming at V came to 6 bases and at J to 4 bases, leaving 11 bases not matched to a gene. Germline loops: CDR1 SGHRS, CDR2 YFSETQ. This CDR3 contains 15 residues. CDR3 DNA, as far as it was read: TGCGCCAGCACCTCAGAGGGACAGGGTTTGTACGAG. Translating it yields CASTSEGQGLYE. The complete CDR3 protein is CASTSEGQGLYEQYF.

Notes on this clone: Read sequence stops 3 residues before the CDR3 end, and the germline J gene provides the missing end. The chain combines TRBV19 with TRBJ1-5, with 9 nucleotides matching TRBD1. Germline V gene data show CDR1 as LNHDA and CDR2 as SQIVND (reference sequence). The J segment lost 5 bases and the V segment lost 6 bases, leaving 8 bases of the junction unmatched. This CDR3 has 15 residues. Incomplete CDR3 DNA: TGTGCCAGTAGGGAGGACAGGGGTTCGGATCAGCCC. This translates into CASREDRGSDQP. The entire CDR3 is CASREDRGSDQPQHF. Full variable domain (missing parts from reference TRBV19 and TRBJ1-5): DGGITQSPKYLFRKEGQNVTLSCEQNLNHDAMYWYRQDPGQGLRLIYYSQIVNDFQKGDIAEGYSVSREKKESFPLTVTSAQKNPTAFYLCASREDRGSDQPQHFGDGTRLSIL.

Worth noting for this clone: Read coverage stops 3 residues before the CDR3 terminus; the germline J gene supplies the remainder. The chain has TRBV5-1 and TRBJ2-7; 7 nucleotides align to TRBD2. The CDR3 consists of 14 residues. Germline V CDR1 and CDR2: SGHRS, YFSETQ. Unmatched junction bases numbered 5, after V lost 3 bases and J lost 2 bases. The CDR3 is CASSSPGTTYEQYF. Partial CDR3 DNA: TGCGCCAGCAGCTCACCCGGGACTACCTACGAG. Full variable domain (outside the CDR3, taken from reference TRBV5-1 and TRBJ2-7): KAGVTQTPRYLIKTRGQQVTLSCSPISGHRSVSWYQQTPGQGLQFLFEYFSETQRNKGNFPGRFSGRQFSNSRSEMNVSTLELGDSALYLCASSSPGTTYEQYFGPGTRLTVT.

On this clone: The read is 3 residues too short to cover the CDR3 end, so that end is filled in from the germline J gene. The J gene is TRBJ1-1, the V gene TRBV2; no firm D call. The CDR3 totals 13 residues. V lost 6 bases to trimming and J lost 2 bases, with 10 bases between them. The V gene's germline CDR1 is SNHLY and CDR2 FYNNEI. The DNA read from the CDR3 is TGTGCCAGCAGCCCGGGGTTCAACACTGAA. Protein product: CASSPGFNTE. The CDR3 as a whole reads CASSPGFNTEAFF.

The part of the CDR3 DNA that was read is TGTGCCAGTAGTATGGGCAGGTACAATGAG. This translates into CASSMGRYNE. The full CDR3 is CASSMGRYNEQFF. V and J are TRBV19 and TRBJ2-1, with D unresolved. Sequencing ends 3 residues short of the CDR3 end; the germline J gene provides the rest. Trimming shortened V by 3 bases and J by 4 bases, and 7 bases separated the two germline ends. The CDR3 consists of 13 residues. Germline lookup yields CDR1 LNHDA and CDR2 SQIVND (reference sequence).

As regards this clone: The read terminates 3 residues before the CDR3 end, so the remaining end is supplied by the germline J gene. The chain uses TRBV12-3 or TRBV12-4 and TRBJ1-5, with 8 nucleotides matching TRBD1. The V and J ends lost 5 bases and 0 bases, in that order; junction bases with no gene match: 9. CDR3 length: 17 residues. The CDR3 spells CASSPMDRAYSNQPQHF. CDR3 DNA, as far as it was read: TGTGCCAGCAGTCCCATGGACAGGGCATATAGCAATCAGCCC.

As to this clone: The read halts 3 residues ahead of the CDR3 end, with the missing end drawn from the germline J gene. The rearrangement links TRBV2 to TRBJ1-1, with TRBD1 identical over 8 bases. V lost 6 bases and J lost 1; bases outside the gene matches: 1. The CDR3 extends over 13 amino acids. The germline V gene has CDR1 SNHLY and CDR2 FYNNEI. The covered CDR3 bases are TGTGCCAGCAGGGGACAGGAGAACACTGAA. It codes for CASRGQENTE. The complete CDR3 sequence is CASRGQENTEAFF. The entire variable domain, with the rest obtained from reference TRBV2 and TRBJ1-1, is as follows: EPEVTQTPSHQVTQMGQEVILRCVPISNHLYFYWYRQILGQKVEFLVSFYNNEISEKSEIFDDQFSVERPDGSNFTLKIRSTKLEDSAMYFCASRGQENTEAFFGQGTRLTVV.

A remark on this clone: The read finishes 3 residues shy of the CDR3 end, and the germline J gene is used to complete it. The gene calls are TRBV7-2 and TRBJ2-1; 10 bases are shared with TRBD2. J lost 4 bases, V lost 0 bases, and 3 bases had no gene match. CDR3 length: 16 amino acids. The germline CDR1 and CDR2 sequences are SGHTA and FQGNSA. CDR3 amino acids: CASSLASGGAYNEQFF. The covered CDR3 bases are TGTGCCAGCAGCTTAGCGAGCGGGGGGGCATACAATGAG.

On this clone itself: The read is 3 residues too short to cover the CDR3 end, so that end is filled in from the germline J gene. The chain has TRBV3-1 (or the pseudogene TRBV3-2) and TRBJ1-1; possibly TRBD1 for D (6 bases). Germline CDR1 LGHDT, CDR2 YNNKEL (reference sequence). CDR3 size: 14 residues. CDR3 DNA (partial): TGTGCCAGCAGCCACGCTCGGGGCCAGGGGAAA. It translates to CASSHARGQGK. The full CDR3 protein reads CASSHARGQGKAFF.

The CDR3 bases that were read are TGTGCCATCAGCGAAACTAGCGAGACCTACGAG. Translated, it gives CAISETSETYE. The CDR3, in full, reads CAISETSETYEQYF. The V gene is TRBV10-3, the J gene TRBJ2-7, with 7 positions matching TRBD2. The read halts 3 residues ahead of the CDR3 end, with the missing end drawn from the germline J gene. In germline, CDR1 is ENHRY, CDR2 SYGVKD. CDR3 length equals 14 residues. V lost 6 bases and J lost 2; bases outside the gene matches: 7.